One sample yielded the 23 T cell receptor beta chains listed below, sequenced in a study. TCRdb passed the 5' RACE reads through MiXCR, listing each CDR3 protein once. The data hold approximately 12,000 distinct CDR3 sequences, with 40% to 55% observed a single time. The sample taken for sequencing was tumor-infiltrating naive CD4+ T cells sorted from the breast tumor. Regarding subset: naive CD4+ T cells, CD4+CD45RA+CD25-. The receptors originated from a female donor with breast cancer.

This clonotype was seen a few times. The V gene is TRBV29-1, the J gene TRBJ2-1, with D tentatively TRBD1 (5 bases). V was trimmed by 0 bases and J by 9 bases, leaving 21 bases between them. CDR3 length: 16 residues. CDR1 and CDR2 (germline): SQVTM, ANQGSEA. The CDR3 region has the DNA TGCAGCGTTGAAGATCCGGCGGCAGGTCTTCAGGGTGAGCAGTTCTTC. This sequence encodes CSVEDPAAGLQGEQFF.

The V gene is TRBV11-2, the J gene TRBJ2-5, with D hard to call. With 5 bases removed from V and 4 bases from J, the gap between germline ends came to 20 bases. The CDR3 has 16 amino acids. Germline-derived CDR1 and CDR2 are SGHAT and FQNNGV. Here the CDR3 reads CASSGRYPGRGETQYF. The CDR3 DNA follows: TGTGCCAGCAGCGGCCGCTATCCGGGTAGAGGAGAGACCCAGTACTTC. Drawing the rest from reference TRBV11-2 and TRBJ2-5, the complete variable domain is EAGVAQSPRYKIIEKRQSVAFWCNPISGHATLYWYQQILGQGPKLLIQFQNNGVVDDSQLPKDRFSAERLKGVDSTLKIQPAKLEDSAVYLCASSGRYPGRGETQYFGPGTRLLVL.

J is TRBJ2-6 and V is TRBV29-1; D is unresolved. Looked up from germline, CDR1 is SQVTM and CDR2 is ANQGSEA. The CDR3 contains 13 residues. V gave up 2 bases and J gave up 0 bases, with 2 bases separating them. The CDR3 here is CSVESSGANVLTF. CDR3 bases: TGCAGCGTTGAAAGCTCTGGGGCCAACGTCCTGACTTTC.

This clonotype was picked up a small number of times. The gene calls are TRBV4-1 and TRBJ2-1, with TRBD2 matching over 12 bases. V was pared by 1 base and J by 9 bases, with 7 bases of the junction left unmatched. Germline V CDR1 and CDR2: MGHRA, YSYEKL. There are 16 residues in the CDR3. Here the CDR3 reads CASSQVLSSGRGEQFF. The CDR3 nucleotides are TGCGCCAGCAGCCAAGTTTTGTCTAGCGGGAGGGGTGAGCAGTTCTTC.

V and J are TRBV4-2 and TRBJ2-7, with 9 bases lining up with TRBD2. The length of the CDR3 is 14 residues. Germline lookup yields CDR1 LGHNA and CDR2 YNFKEQ. CDR3 sequence reads: CAGSRGLAGYEQYV. As DNA, the CDR3 is TGTGCCGGCAGCCGGGGACTAGCTGGTTACGAGCAGTACGTC.

The V gene is TRBV6-1, the J gene TRBJ1-3; D not resolved. Trimming stripped 4 bases from V and 5 bases from J, with 9 bases between. CDR1 MNHNS and CDR2 SASEGT come from the germline V gene. The CDR3 runs to 13 residues. The CDR3 loop reads CASSAGPRNTIYF. The CDR3 coding sequence is TGTGCCAGCAGTGCCGGCCCCAGAAACACCATATATTTT.

The gene calls are TRBV6-2 or TRBV6-3 and TRBJ1-2; a weak D match, TRBD1 (6 bases). V was pared by 7 bases and J by 2 bases, with 14 bases between. The CDR3 spans 14 residues. Germline V gives CDR1 MNHEY, CDR2 SVGEGT. The CDR3 DNA sequence: TGTGCCAGCACCGCGGAGGGGGGGAACTATGGCTACACCTTC. Translating it yields CASTAEGGNYGYTF.

In this sample, this clonotype turned up a few times. The J gene is TRBJ2-2, the V gene TRBV12-3 or TRBV12-4; no clear D gene. The CDR3 spans 11 residues. The V end was cut by 6 bases, the J end by 9 bases, with 8 bases between. CDR3 bases: TGTGCCAGCAGGAGGACCAGGGAGCTGTTTTTT. Translated, it gives CASRRTRELFF.

This chain uses TRBV12-3 or TRBV12-4 with TRBJ2-1, with TRBD2 as a possible D gene (5 bases). CDR3 length: 12 residues. V lost 8 bases and J lost 6, with 11 bases in between. The CDR3 DNA follows: TGTGCCAGCTACCCGGGGTGCAATGAGCAGTTCTTC. Translating gives CASYPGCNEQFF.

Note on this clonotype: Germline is not matched at one junction end, which may reflect a read error. The genes are TRBV20-1 and TRBJ2-4; D call uncertain. The germline CDR1 and CDR2 sequences are DFQATT and SNEGSKA (reference sequence). The CDR3 length is 13 residues. CDR3 in amino acids: CSASSPAKNIQYF. Written as DNA, the CDR3 is TGCAGTGCTAGTTCTCCTGCCAAGAACATTCAGTACTTC.

The chain carries TRBV20-1 and TRBJ2-7, with TRBD1 matching over 7 bases. The CDR3 loop spans 14 amino acids. The V gene end was trimmed by 3 bases and the J gene end by 1 base; junction bases not matched to a gene: 6. The germline V gene encodes CDR1 DFQATT and CDR2 SNEGSKA (reference sequence). The CDR3 nucleotides read TGCAGTGCTAGCCCCGGGACAGTTTCCTACGAGCAGTACTTC. It yields the protein CSASPGTVSYEQYF.

V is TRBV4-3 and J is TRBJ2-3; D is ambiguous. The germline V gene has CDR1 LGHNA and CDR2 YSLEER. Deletions cut 5 bases from V and 2 bases from J, with 14 bases between. There are 15 residues in the CDR3. CDR3 amino acids: CASSVSVAITDTQYF. CDR3 DNA: TGCGCCAGCAGCGTAAGTGTGGCTATCACAGATACGCAGTATTTT.

The rearrangement joins TRBV10-3 to TRBJ2-7; D possibly matches TRBD1 or TRBD2 (5 bases each). Germline-derived CDR1 and CDR2 are ENHRY and SYGVKD. The CDR3 has 13 residues. V gave up 5 bases and J gave up 0 bases, with 8 bases separating them. This chain's CDR3 is CAISRDGSYEQYV. CDR3 DNA sequence: TGTGCCATCAGTCGGGACGGCTCCTACGAGCAGTACGTC.

The chain recombines TRBV20-1 with TRBJ2-6; D may correspond to TRBD1 or TRBD2 (6 bases each). The V and J ends lost 6 bases and 0 bases respectively, with 15 bases between them. CDR3 size: 16 residues. CDR1 is DFQATT and CDR2 is SNEGSKA in the germline V gene (reference sequence). This CDR3 reads CSAAGHMRSGANVLTF. The CDR3 bases are TGCAGTGCCGCGGGACATATGCGCTCTGGGGCCAACGTCCTGACTTTC.

CDR3 amino acids: CSARDFRSYNEQFF. CDR3 in DNA: TGCAGTGCTAGAGATTTCAGATCCTACAATGAGCAGTTCTTC. V gene TRBV20-1 combines with J gene TRBJ2-1, with D unresolved. The V and J ends lost 0 bases and 1 base respectively, with 7 bases between them. The CDR3 runs to 14 residues. In germline, CDR1 is DFQATT, CDR2 SNEGSKA (reference sequence).

The V gene is TRBV6-1, the J gene TRBJ1-1; no definite D call. CDR3 length: 13 amino acids. Germline values: CDR1 MNHNS, CDR2 SASEGT. Deletions cut 7 bases from V and 0 bases from J, with 9 bases between. The CDR3 here is CASTKSLNTEAFF. The CDR3 DNA follows: TGTGCCAGCACTAAGAGCTTGAACACTGAAGCTTTCTTT.

V and J are TRBV20-1 and TRBJ2-7, with 8 bases lining up with TRBD1. This CDR3 contains 12 residues. The germline V gene encodes CDR1 DFQATT and CDR2 SNEGSKA (reference sequence). Trimming took 5 bases from V and 5 from J; bases not matched to a gene: 5. CDR3 bases: TGCAGTGCTTGGACAGGGAAAGACGAGCAGTACGTC. Translating it yields CSAWTGKDEQYV.

The chain has TRBV19 and TRBJ2-7; TRBD2 matches at 9 bases. Unmatched junction bases numbered 8, after V lost 2 bases and J lost 6 bases. Germline-derived CDR1 and CDR2 are LNHDA and SQIVND (reference sequence). The CDR3 has 15 amino acids. The CDR3 DNA reads TGTGCCAGTAGTATACAGCGCGGGAGGGCGCCCGAGCAGTACTTC. Its translation is CASSIQRGRAPEQYF.

The rearrangement links TRBV7-2 to TRBJ2-5; no definite D call. The V and J ends lost 1 base and 1 base respectively, with 10 bases between them. The CDR3 loop spans 15 amino acids. Germline CDR1 SGHTA, CDR2 FQGNSA. The CDR3 DNA is TGTGCCAGCAGCTTAGTCTTTGCGGTCCAAGAGACCCAGTACTTC. Translation gives CASSLVFAVQETQYF.

The chain uses TRBV4-1 and TRBJ2-7, with D possibly matching TRBD1 (6 bases). Looked up from germline, CDR1 is MGHRA and CDR2 is YSYEKL. The ends were cut back, 1 base at V and 0 bases at J, with 10 bases in the middle. The CDR3 runs 15 residues. The CDR3 region is CASSQVRDISYEQYF. The CDR3, as DNA: TGCGCCAGCAGCCAAGTCCGGGACATCTCCTACGAGCAGTACTTC.

The chain combines TRBV12-2 with TRBJ1-4; the table's D call, TRBD1, has no DNA check behind it. TRBV12-2 is a documented pseudogene. The CDR3 has 16 residues. CDR3 amino acids: CASRSWGARAIEKVFF. As DNA, the CDR3 is TGTGCAAGTCGCAGTTGGGGAGCCCGGGCGATAGAAAAAGTGTTTTTT.

The rearrangement links TRBV12-3 or TRBV12-4 to TRBJ1-1; no definite D call. The CDR3 contains 14 residues. V lost 3 bases and J 4 bases, leaving 12 bases between the germline ends. The CDR3 protein is CASSFLLRRTEAFF. The CDR3 coding sequence is TGTGCCAGCAGTTTCTTGCTAAGGCGCACTGAAGCTTTCTTT.

The chain couples TRBV20-1 to TRBJ1-1, with D perhaps TRBD1 (5 bases). CDR1 is DFQATT, CDR2 SNEGSKA, per germline (reference sequence). The CDR3 is made up of 12 amino acids. Trimming removed 8 bases at V and 1 base at J, with 11 bases between. The CDR3 spells CSIETGNTEAFF. The CDR3 nucleotides are TGCAGTATAGAAACAGGGAACACTGAAGCTTTCTTT.